This T cell receptor beta chain was documented in a study of T cells in Graves' hyperthyroidism and ophthalmopathy. Study-wide points: Ophthalmopathy was model-predicted a median about 7.1 months pre-onset.

TCR beta CDR3 regions were amplified from RNA. The HTBI set primed first-round TCR CDR3 RT-PCR. Each CDR3 protein gets one entry after TCRdb re-called the multiplex PCR reads with MiXCR. The data show hundreds of thousands of distinct CDR3 sequences, 15% to 20% seen once. Newly diagnosed hyperthyroidism, duration under 2 months, in patients aged 18 to 65. On the basis of clinical symptoms, serum thyroxine and TRAb, thyroid ultrasound and orbital computed tomography, diagnoses were made. Using roughly 9.4 ml of fresh peripheral blood, PBMCs were prepared. This clonotype was seen ten or more times. Its target is unknown. This receptor was identified in a young woman with Graves' hyperthyroidism. Source material: blood.

Here the CDR3 DNA reads TGTGCCAGCAGCTTCCCCTCAAGTTCACGCTACGAGCAGTACTTC. Its protein product is CASSFPSSSRYEQYF. V gene TRBV5-6 combines with J gene TRBJ2-7; D is unclear. The CDR3 totals 15 residues. V was clipped by 2 bases and J by 3 bases, with 15 bases between them. CDR1 is SGHDT and CDR2 is YYEEEE in the germline V gene.